These 6 T cell receptor beta chains were all obtained from the same sample, sequenced in a study of Ad26.COV2.S vaccination and SARS-CoV-2 variants. Method: immunoSEQ multiplex PCR; TCRdb's copy keeps in-frame clones and lacks some. The table records 350,000 to 450,000 clones, about 85% of them present only once. Treatment described: some 20 received Ad26.COV2.S at low or high dose, single or two shots; a few received placebo; per-sample allocation not given. On day 63 after the first injection, vaccine and placebo recipients gave samples. Here the sequenced sample was peripheral blood, taken in a trial of Ad26.COV2.S vaccine versus placebo. Source of these receptors: a person aged 18-60 years who received the Ad26.COV2.S COVID-19 vaccine or a placebo.

Only one count was recorded for this clone. The V call is TRBV5-8, the J call TRBJ2-2; TRBD1 agrees at 12 bases. V shed 2 bases, J shed 5 bases, and the junction held 13 bases outside the gene matches. The germline gives CDR1 SGHTS, CDR2 YDEGEE. This CDR3 has 19 residues. CDR3 nucleotide sequence: TGTGCCAGCAGCTTCCTGGGACAGGGGGCTAGCGGGGCGACCGGGGAGCTGTTTTTT. This gives the protein CASSFLGQGASGATGELFF.

This clone was recorded only once. The genes are TRBV7-9 and TRBJ2-5; unclear D gene. V shed 2 bases and J shed 7 bases, with 20 bases lying between them. Germline loops: CDR1 SEHNR, CDR2 FQNEAQ (reference sequence). There are 16 residues in the CDR3. The CDR3 loop reads CASSLLTTVSAGTQYF. CDR3 DNA sequence: TGTGCCAGCAGCTTACTCACCACGGTATCTGCAGGGACCCAGTACTTC.

This clone was recorded once. The rearrangement joins TRBV28 to TRBJ2-7; tentatively, D is TRBD2 (5 bases). Between the trimmed V and J ends, which lost 6 bases and 0 bases, there was a span of 9 bases. The CDR3 spans 13 residues. Germline lookup yields CDR1 MDHEN and CDR2 SYDVKM. CDR3 DNA sequence: TGTGCCAGCAGGGACTCTCCCTCCTACGAGCAGTACTTC. It encodes CASRDSPSYEQYF.

This chain connects TRBV7-2 to TRBJ2-2; 9 nucleotides match TRBD1. The germline V gene encodes CDR1 SGHTA and CDR2 FQGNSA. The CDR3 covers 16 residues. V gave up 0 bases and J gave up 7 bases; unmatched junction bases: 6. The CDR3 nucleotides read TGTGCCAGCAGCTTAGCGGGGACAGGGATGATCGGGGAGCTGTTTTTT. Translation: CASSLAGTGMIGELFF.

The chain has TRBV15 and TRBJ1-4; a possible D gene is TRBD1 (6 bases). The CDR3 has 14 amino acids. Germline V CDR1 and CDR2: LNHNV, YYDKDF (reference sequence). V was trimmed by 1 base and J by 5 bases, leaving 8 bases between them. In DNA form, the CDR3 reads TGTGCCACCAGCAGAGTCACAGGGAATGAAAAACTGTTTTTT. Its protein product is CATSRVTGNEKLFF. Supplemented by reference TRBV15 and TRBJ1-4, the full variable domain reads DAMVIQNPRYQVTQFGKPVTLSCSQTLNHNVMYWYQQKSSQAPKLLFHYYDKDFNNEADTPDNFQSRRPNTSFCFLDIRSPGLGDTAMYLCATSRVTGNEKLFFGSGTQLSVL.

The chain links TRBV7-6 to TRBJ2-7; the D is unclear. The CDR3 consists of 12 residues. With 9 bases removed from V and 3 bases from J, the gap between germline ends came to 12 bases. Germline lookup yields CDR1 SGHVS and CDR2 FNYEAQ. CDR3 coding DNA: TGTGCCAGGGGTGAGGTGTGCTACGAGCAGTACTTC. Translation gives CARGEVCYEQYF.